The next 9 T cell receptor beta chains were all read from a single sample in a study of blood T cells in healthy people across ages. A sample-barcoded 5' primer and a J-beta primer mix were used in a second PCR of about 6 to 12 cycles. TCRdb redid the calling of the 5' RACE reads with MiXCR, one entry per CDR3 protein. Of hundreds of thousands of distinct CDR3 sequences in the sample, around three fifths are singletons; the top ten hold 35% to 40%. The sample comprised blood. All receptors derive from a man in his 60s in good health.

This chain uses TRBV5-1 with TRBJ2-4; 9 bases match TRBD1. The CDR3 length is 13 residues. Per the germline V gene, CDR1 is SGHRS and CDR2 is YFSETQ. V was clipped by 4 bases and J by 6 bases; unmatched bases: 2. The CDR3 reads CASSTDRGNIQYF. The CDR3 region has the DNA TGCGCCAGCAGCACGGACAGGGGAAACATTCAGTACTTC.

V is TRBV28 and J is TRBJ2-3; TRBD1 is a possible D gene (7 bases). Germline V CDR1 and CDR2: MDHEN, SYDVKM. V shed 9 bases and J shed 2 bases, with 12 bases lying between them. CDR3 length: 13 residues. DNA for the CDR3: TGTGCCAGTTCAGGGGGGTTCACAGATACGCAGTATTTT. Translation gives CASSGGFTDTQYF. The whole variable domain, remainder taken from reference TRBV28 and TRBJ2-3, is DVKVTQSSRYLVKRTGEKVFLECVQDMDHENMFWYRQDPGLGLRLIYFSYDVKMKEKGDIPEGYSVSREKKERFSLILESASTNQTSMYLCASSGGFTDTQYFGPGTRLTVL.

This clonotype was seen more than once but under ten times. J is TRBJ1-1 and V is TRBV5-1, with unresolved D. This CDR3 is built from 13 residues. From germline, CDR1 is SGHRS and CDR2 YFSETQ. V dropped 0 bases and J dropped 2 bases, with 5 bases sitting between them. The CDR3: CASSLGINTEAFF. The CDR3 region has the DNA TGCGCCAGCAGCTTGGGGATCAACACTGAAGCTTTCTTT.

The chain carries TRBV5-1 and TRBJ1-2; D possibly corresponds to TRBD1 (5 bases). This CDR3 has 16 residues. The V gene lost 4 bases and the J gene lost 0 bases, with 16 bases spanning the gap. The germline V gene has CDR1 SGHRS and CDR2 YFSETQ. CDR3: CASSPGSHSANYGYTF. Here the CDR3 DNA reads TGCGCCAGCAGCCCAGGGTCGCACTCAGCTAACTATGGCTACACCTTC.

The gene calls are TRBV28 and TRBJ2-2; weak D call: TRBD1 (6 bases). Germline CDR1 reads MDHEN; CDR2 reads SYDVKM. The germline V and J ends were trimmed by 5 bases and 1 base, with 8 bases remaining between them. The CDR3 totals 14 residues. CDR3 DNA sequence: TGTGCCAGCAGTCTACAGGGGAACACCGGGGAGCTGTTTTTT. It is translated as CASSLQGNTGELFF. Drawing the rest from reference TRBV28 and TRBJ2-2, the complete variable domain is DVKVTQSSRYLVKRTGEKVFLECVQDMDHENMFWYRQDPGLGLRLIYFSYDVKMKEKGDIPEGYSVSREKKERFSLILESASTNQTSMYLCASSLQGNTGELFFGEGSRLTVL.

As concerns this clonotype: The junction departs from germline at one end; a sequencing error may be responsible. The rearrangement joins TRBV28 to TRBJ1-4; 7 nucleotides agree with TRBD1. The CDR3 runs 14 residues. CDR1 MDHEN and CDR2 SYDVKM come from the germline V gene. Here the CDR3 reads CASSLGQSGEKLFF. The CDR3 bases are TGTGCTAGCAGTTTGGGACAGTCGGGGGAAAAACTGTTTTTT.

The CDR3 region is CASSLQGATEAFF. The CDR3, as DNA: TGTGCCAGCTCCCTACAGGGGGCCACTGAAGCTTTCTTT. This chain connects TRBV6-5 to TRBJ1-1, with 9 nucleotides matching TRBD1. Unmatched junction bases numbered 5, after V lost 8 bases and J lost 4 bases. CDR1 MNHEY and CDR2 SVGAGI come from the germline V gene. The CDR3 runs to 13 residues.

This chain joins TRBV29-1 and TRBJ2-1, with 7 bases lining up with TRBD2. CDR3 length: 13 amino acids. J was trimmed by 5 bases and V by 8 bases; bases with no gene match: 9. Per the germline V gene, CDR1 is SQVTM and CDR2 is ANQGSEA. CDR3: CSLARGGHNEQFF. The CDR3 DNA reads TGCAGCCTGGCTCGCGGGGGACACAATGAGCAGTTCTTC.

This clonotype was seen a few times. CDR3 in DNA: TGCAGTGCTAATAGACAGGCAGTACAAGAGACCCAGTACTTC. Translating it yields CSANRQAVQETQYF. This chain uses TRBV20-1 with TRBJ2-5, with TRBD1 as a possible D gene (6 bases). The CDR3 has 14 amino acids. Deletions cut 4 bases from V and 2 bases from J, with 14 bases between. Per the germline V gene, CDR1 is DFQATT and CDR2 is SNEGSKA (reference sequence).